The 29 T cell receptor beta chains below were found in one sample sequenced in a study of blood T cell repertoires in COVID-19. The method was immunoSEQ multiplex PCR; TCRdb's version includes in-frame clones alone and lacks a portion of them. The sample records around 100,000 clones, roughly 84% being singletons. Sequenced: peripheral blood. All receptors derive from a man aged 30 to 39 in a cohort sampled during active COVID-19.

The chain recombines TRBV12-3 or TRBV12-4 with TRBJ2-1; D is undetermined. CDR3 length: 12 amino acids. Trimming removed 6 bases from V and 7 bases from J, with 10 bases in between. CDR3 sequence (DNA): TGTGCCAGCAGGCCCGGTTGGAATGAGCAGTTCTTC. Encoded protein: CASRPGWNEQFF.

The chain combines TRBV25-1 with TRBJ1-4; no clear D. Deletions cut 1 base from V and 5 bases from J, with 5 bases between. The CDR3 is 13 amino acids. Germline V gene lookup returns CDR1 MGHDK and CDR2 SYGVNS. The DNA for the CDR3 is TGTGCCAGCAGTGAATCCCCGAATGAAAAACTGTTTTTT. Its translation is CASSESPNEKLFF.

The chain has TRBV29-1 and TRBJ2-7; 8 bases are shared with TRBD1. V gave up 4 bases and J gave up 6 bases; unmatched junction bases: 8. The CDR3 spans 13 residues. Looked up from germline, CDR1 is SQVTM and CDR2 is ANQGSEA. The CDR3 coding sequence is TGCAGCGTTGGGCCGGGACAGGCGATCGAGCAGTACTTC. Encoded protein: CSVGPGQAIEQYF.

The chain carries TRBV4-1 and TRBJ2-3; TRBD1 might be the D (6 bases). Germline values: CDR1 MGHRA, CDR2 YSYEKL. V gave up 1 base and J gave up 1 base, with 18 bases separating them. There are 18 residues in the CDR3. CDR3 sequence: CASSQAGWGPVGTDTQYF. For the CDR3, the DNA is TGCGCCAGCAGCCAAGCGGGGTGGGGGCCCGTCGGCACAGATACGCAGTATTTT.

This chain links TRBV7-2 with TRBJ2-5, with D maybe TRBD1 (6 bases). Looked up from germline, CDR1 is SGHTA and CDR2 is FQGNSA. Deletions cut 5 bases from V and 7 bases from J, with 14 bases between. The CDR3 totals 13 residues. The CDR3 loop is CASSDLGGATQYF. For the CDR3, the DNA is TGTGCCAGCAGCGACCTTGGGGGCGCGACCCAGTACTTC. The full variable domain, completed using reference TRBV7-2 and TRBJ2-5, is GAGVSQSPSNKVTEKGKDVELRCDPISGHTALYWYRQSLGQGLEFLIYFQGNSAPDKSGLPSDRFSAERTGGSVSTLTIQRTQQEDSAVYLCASSDLGGATQYFGPGTRLLVL.

The V and J genes are TRBV12-2 and TRBJ2-7; the table's TRBD1 call for D was not verified on the DNA. TRBV12-2 is described as a pseudogene. CDR3 length: 15 residues. CDR3 sequence: CASRAGTGDHYEQYF. The CDR3 DNA is TGTGCAAGTCGCGCTGGGACAGGGGATCACTACGAGCAGTACTTC.

Only a few counts were recorded for this clone. The CDR3 DNA sequence: TGTGCCAGCAACTCCGGCACAGGGACGGGTCGCGAGCAGTACTTC. It encodes CASNSGTGTGREQYF. The chain carries TRBV6-5 and TRBJ2-7, with D perhaps TRBD1 (6 bases). With 7 bases removed from V and 6 bases from J, the gap between germline ends came to 22 bases. CDR3 length equals 15 residues. Germline V CDR1 and CDR2: MNHEY, SVGAGI.

J is TRBJ2-3 and V is TRBV9; D not certain. This CDR3 comprises 14 residues. Looked up from germline, CDR1 is SGDLS and CDR2 is YYNGEE. Trimming removed 3 bases at V and 2 bases at J, with 10 bases between. The CDR3 DNA sequence: TGTGCCAGCAGCGAATCGCGATCCACAGATACGCAGTATTTT. This gives the protein CASSESRSTDTQYF.

The rearrangement links TRBV5-8 to TRBJ2-2; D gene uncertain. Trimming left V 4 bases short and J 2 bases short, with 3 bases between. The V gene's germline CDR1 is SGHTS and CDR2 YDEGEE. The CDR3 has 12 residues. The CDR3 DNA sequence: TGTGCCAGCAGCACAAACACCGGGGAGCTGTTTTTT. Protein product: CASSTNTGELFF. The variable domain in full, completed from reference TRBV5-8 and TRBJ2-2, reads EAGVTQSPTHLIKTRGQQATLRCSPISGHTSVYWYQQALGLGLQFLLWYDEGEERNRGNFPPRFSGRQFPNYSSELNVNALELEDSALYLCASSTNTGELFFGEGSRLTVL.

The chain employs TRBV3-1 (or the pseudogene TRBV3-2) and TRBJ2-7, with TRBD1 matching 11 bases. Germline V lookup: CDR1 LGHDT, CDR2 YNNKEL (reference sequence). CDR3 size: 15 residues. The V and J ends lost 4 bases and 2 bases, in that order; junction bases with no gene match: 4. The chain's CDR3 is CASSLPGQGAYEQYF. CDR3 nucleotides: TGTGCCAGCAGCCTTCCGGGACAGGGGGCCTACGAGCAGTACTTC.

The chain carries TRBV6-4 and TRBJ2-1; D possibly corresponds to TRBD2 (6 bases). Germline values: CDR1 MRHNA, CDR2 SNTAGT. The CDR3 length is 12 residues. The V gene lost 4 bases and the J gene lost 13 bases, with 14 bases spanning the gap. CDR3 coding DNA: TGTGCCAGCAGTGGGGCCACGGGAGTTCAGTTCTTC. It specifies CASSGATGVQFF.

This sequence joins TRBV14 and TRBJ2-2; maybe TRBD1 (5 bases). There are 15 residues in the CDR3. The V end was cut by 0 bases, the J end by 1 base, with 6 bases between. Germline-derived CDR1 and CDR2 are SGHDN and FVKESK. This CDR3 is CASSQEQGNTGELFF. CDR3 nucleotides: TGTGCCAGCAGCCAAGAGCAGGGGAACACCGGGGAGCTGTTTTTT.

This chain uses TRBV30 with TRBJ1-5; 12 positions agree with TRBD1. The junction had 12 bases not matched to a gene; V was cut back by 5 bases and J by 7 bases. CDR1 and CDR2 (germline): GTSNPN, SVGIG (reference sequence). The CDR3 extends over 16 amino acids. This chain's CDR3 is CAWGSGQGASRQPQHF. CDR3 bases: TGTGCCTGGGGGTCGGGACAGGGGGCATCTAGGCAGCCCCAGCATTTT.

V gene TRBV4-1 combines with J gene TRBJ1-1; D ambiguous. V dropped 3 bases and J dropped 1 base, with 12 bases sitting between them. The CDR3 runs 15 residues. CDR1 and CDR2 (germline): MGHRA, YSYEKL. The CDR3 coding sequence is TGCGCCAGCAGCCAGGTCGGTAAACGGAACACTGAAGCTTTCTTT. Its translation is CASSQVGKRNTEAFF.

This clone was observed a single time. The chain has TRBV19 and TRBJ1-1; 7 nucleotides align to TRBD1. The germline V gene has CDR1 LNHDA and CDR2 SQIVND (reference sequence). V was pared by 6 bases and J by 2 bases, with 9 bases of the junction left unmatched. The CDR3 has 15 residues. The DNA of the CDR3 is TGTGCCAGTAGCCACACCGGGACAGTTAACACTGAAGCTTTCTTT. Protein sequence: CASSHTGTVNTEAFF. Complete variable domain (other parts from reference TRBV19 and TRBJ1-1): DGGITQSPKYLFRKEGQNVTLSCEQNLNHDAMYWYRQDPGQGLRLIYYSQIVNDFQKGDIAEGYSVSREKKESFPLTVTSAQKNPTAFYLCASSHTGTVNTEAFFGQGTRLTVV.

This clone showed up just a few times. The chain's CDR3 is CASSSGQGGMADTQYF. CDR3 nucleotide sequence: TGTGCCAGCAGCTCGGGACAGGGGGGTATGGCAGATACGCAGTATTTT. The V and J genes are TRBV5-4 and TRBJ2-3; 11 positions agree with TRBD1. Trimming cost V 3 bases and J 4 bases; bases outside gene matches: 7. The CDR3 is 16 residues long. Germline V gene lookup returns CDR1 SGHNT and CDR2 YYREEE (reference sequence).

The V gene is TRBV2, the J gene TRBJ2-3, with 8 bases that match TRBD2. V dropped 0 bases and J dropped 2; count of bases not matched to a gene: 10. Germline CDR1 is SNHLY and CDR2 is FYNNEI. The CDR3 loop spans 18 amino acids. Here the CDR3 reads CASSEALRVAGYTDTQYF. CDR3 coding DNA: TGTGCCAGCAGTGAAGCGCTTCGGGTAGCGGGGTACACAGATACGCAGTATTTT.

V and J are TRBV5-1 and TRBJ2-7; D gene uncertain. The CDR3 covers 11 residues. Germline V lookup: CDR1 SGHRS, CDR2 YFSETQ. V lost 2 bases and J lost 2, with 2 bases in between. CDR3 coding DNA: TGCGCCAGCAGCTTCGCCTACGAGCAGTACTTC. Amino acid sequence: CASSFAYEQYF.

V gene TRBV7-9 combines with J gene TRBJ2-5; 8 nucleotides line up with TRBD1. Trimming removed 2 bases from V and 5 bases from J; junction bases left unmatched: 7. The CDR3 loop spans 15 amino acids. Germline CDR1 SEHNR, CDR2 FQNEAQ (reference sequence). CDR3 residues: CASSLTTGAGETQYF. CDR3 sequence (DNA): TGTGCCAGCAGCTTAACGACAGGGGCGGGGGAGACCCAGTACTTC.

The chain uses TRBV27 and TRBJ2-2, with a weak D call TRBD1 (5 bases). V lost 1 base and J lost 6, with 9 bases in between. This CDR3 spans 14 amino acids. Germline V gene sequence: CDR1 MNHEY, CDR2 SMNVEV (reference sequence). This CDR3 reads CASSLYLGAGELFF. The CDR3 nucleotides read TGTGCCAGCAGTTTATATCTAGGGGCCGGGGAGCTGTTTTTT.

This clone showed up just a few times. The chain joins TRBV4-1 to TRBJ1-6; D is perhaps TRBD1 (5 bases). CDR3 length equals 16 residues. Per the germline V gene, CDR1 is MGHRA and CDR2 is YSYEKL. The germline V and J ends were trimmed by 1 base and 7 bases, with 14 bases remaining between them. In DNA form, the CDR3 reads TGCGCCAGCAGCCAAGTCTTGGGCAGGGAAAATTCACCCCTCCACTTT. Its protein product is CASSQVLGRENSPLHF.

The chain has TRBV7-2 and TRBJ1-1, with 9 bases aligning to TRBD1. With 5 bases clipped from V and 4 bases from J, the junction kept 5 bases outside the gene matches. Germline-derived CDR1 and CDR2 are SGHTA and FQGNSA. CDR3 length: 14 residues. The CDR3 region has the DNA TGTGCCAGCAGCAGGGACAGGGATGGCACTGAAGCTTTCTTT. The encoded protein is CASSRDRDGTEAFF.

The chain joins TRBV11-3 to TRBJ2-2; 9 positions agree with TRBD1. Germline V gene lookup returns CDR1 SGHNT and CDR2 YENEEA. The CDR3 is made up of 15 amino acids. The V gene end was trimmed by 5 bases and the J gene end by 5 bases; junction bases not matched to a gene: 6. The CDR3, as DNA: TGTGCCAGCAGCGGACAGGGGTGGGGGACCGGGGAGCTGTTTTTT. Its translation: CASSGQGWGTGELFF.

The rearrangement links TRBV28 to TRBJ1-1; TRBD1 agrees at 9 bases. The germline V gene encodes CDR1 MDHEN and CDR2 SYDVKM. V gave up 2 bases and J gave up 1 base; unmatched junction bases: 2. This CDR3 spans 15 amino acids. The CDR3: CASSLTGGANTEAFF. The DNA of the CDR3 is TGTGCCAGCAGTTTAACAGGGGGCGCGAACACTGAAGCTTTCTTT.

This clone has more than one count but fewer than ten. This rearrangement joins TRBV5-1 to TRBJ2-7, with TRBD1 matching over 8 bases. The CDR3 has 13 amino acids. Germline trimming cut 4 bases from V and 6 bases from J; bases unmatched to any gene: 6. The germline V gene encodes CDR1 SGHRS and CDR2 YFSETQ. The CDR3 is CASSDVTGGEQYF. The CDR3 DNA follows: TGCGCCAGCAGCGACGTCACAGGGGGCGAGCAGTACTTC.

This chain connects TRBV11-3 to TRBJ2-1; 9 positions match TRBD2. The germline V gene encodes CDR1 SGHNT and CDR2 YENEEA. The J segment lost 2 bases and the V segment lost 1 base, leaving 0 bases of the junction unmatched. CDR3 length: 15 amino acids. The chain's CDR3 is CASSLGGGAYNEQFF. CDR3 in DNA: TGTGCCAGCAGCTTAGGCGGGGGGGCCTACAATGAGCAGTTCTTC.

The chain employs TRBV18 and TRBJ1-6; 8 bases match TRBD1. The junction had 6 bases not matched to a gene; V was cut back by 6 bases and J by 8 bases. This CDR3 has 14 residues. Germline-derived CDR1 and CDR2 are KGHSH and LQKENI. The CDR3 is CASSPGQGYSPLHF. The CDR3 nucleotides are TGTGCCAGCTCTCCCGGACAGGGATATTCACCCCTCCACTTT. Combining the CDR3 with reference TRBV18 and TRBJ1-6 gives the whole variable domain NAGVMQNPRHLVRRRGQEARLRCSPMKGHSHVYWYRQLPEEGLKFMVYLQKENIIDESGMPKERFSAEFPKEGPSILRIQQVVRGDSAAYFCASSPGQGYSPLHFGNGTRLTVT.

This chain connects TRBV7-9 to TRBJ1-4; 10 bases line up with TRBD1. V shed 3 bases and J 5 bases; nucleotides not matched to a gene: 12. The germline V gene has CDR1 SEHNR and CDR2 FQNEAQ (reference sequence). There are 18 residues in the CDR3. The CDR3 DNA is TGTGCCAGCAGCTTGGGCCGTTCCGGGACAGGGGAGAATGAAAAACTGTTTTTT. Protein product: CASSLGRSGTGENEKLFF.

The genes are TRBV7-2 and TRBJ1-4, with D hard to call. Germline-derived CDR1 and CDR2 are SGHTA and FQGNSA. This CDR3 region has 13 residues. Trimming removed 5 bases from V and 10 bases from J, with 14 bases in between. The CDR3 reads CASSPEARGKLFF. CDR3 coding DNA: TGTGCCAGCAGCCCCGAGGCCCGGGGAAAACTGTTTTTT.